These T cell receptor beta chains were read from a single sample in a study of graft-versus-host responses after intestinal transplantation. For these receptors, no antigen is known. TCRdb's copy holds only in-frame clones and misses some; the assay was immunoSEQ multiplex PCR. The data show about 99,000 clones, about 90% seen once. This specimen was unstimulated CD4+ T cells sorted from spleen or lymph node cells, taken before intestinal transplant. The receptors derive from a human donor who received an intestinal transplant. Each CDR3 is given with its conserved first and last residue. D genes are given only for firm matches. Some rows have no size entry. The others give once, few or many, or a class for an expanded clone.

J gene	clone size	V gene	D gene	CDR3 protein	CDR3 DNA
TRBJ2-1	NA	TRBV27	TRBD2	CASSLAGVPYNEQFF	TGTGCCAGCAGTTTAGCGGGAGTTCCTTACAATGAGCAGTTCTTC
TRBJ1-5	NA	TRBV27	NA	CATRGVAGWGNQPQHF	TGTGCCACCCGGGGGGTCGCGGGTTGGGGCAATCAGCCCCAGCATTTT
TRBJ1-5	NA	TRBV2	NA	CASSGFVVVSNQPQHF	TGTGCCAGCAGTGGTTTTGTTGTAGTTAGCAATCAGCCCCAGCATTTT
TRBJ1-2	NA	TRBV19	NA	CASSMTGFSYTF	TGTGCCAGTAGTATGACAGGCTTCAGCTACACCTTC
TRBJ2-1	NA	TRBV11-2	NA	CASSLGRTPKRVYNEQFF	TGTGCCAGCAGCTTAGGGCGGACACCCAAAAGAGTCTACAATGAGCAGTTCTTC
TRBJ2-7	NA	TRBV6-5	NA	CASSYRQDYEQYF	TGTGCCAGCAGTTACAGGCAGGACTACGAGCAGTACTTC
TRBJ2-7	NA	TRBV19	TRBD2	CASSIGKAGEGQIYEQYF	TGTGCCAGTAGTATAGGAAAAGCGGGAGAGGGCCAAATCTACGAGCAGTACTTC
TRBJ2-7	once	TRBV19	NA	CASSDGIPLAEQYF	TGTGCCAGTAGTGACGGGATACCCCTCGCCGAGCAGTACTTC
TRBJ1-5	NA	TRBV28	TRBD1	CASSLTGGQPQHF	TGTGCCAGCAGTTTGACAGGGGGTCAGCCCCAGCATTTT
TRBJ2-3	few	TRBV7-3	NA	CASSPGRNTDTQYF	TGTGCCAGCAGCCCCGGGAGAAACACAGATACGCAGTATTTT
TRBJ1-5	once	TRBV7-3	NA	CASSLEKGLCSNQPQHF	TGTGCCAGCAGCTTAGAGAAGGGGCTCTGTAGCAATCAGCCCCAGCATTTT
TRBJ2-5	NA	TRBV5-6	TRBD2	CASSSPTSGGQETQYF	TGTGCCAGCAGCTCCCCTACTAGCGGGGGTCAAGAGACCCAGTACTTC
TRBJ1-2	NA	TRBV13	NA	CASSLERNHGYTF	TGTGCCAGCAGCTTAGAAAGGAACCATGGCTACACCTTC
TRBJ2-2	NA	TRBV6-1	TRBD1	CASSDGPGQHTGELFF	TGTGCCAGCAGTGATGGTCCGGGACAGCACACCGGGGAGCTGTTTTTT
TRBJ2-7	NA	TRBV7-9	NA	CASSLGGGVGGGEQYF	TGTGCCAGCAGCTTAGGTGGTGGGGTAGGGGGAGGCGAGCAGTACTTC
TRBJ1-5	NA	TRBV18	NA	CASSQRPENDRKQPQHF	TGTGCCAGCTCACAGCGGCCGGAGAATGATCGCAAACAGCCCCAGCATTTT
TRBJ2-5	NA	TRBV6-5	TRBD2	CASRKTSGSGGTQYF	TGTGCCAGCAGAAAAACTAGCGGGAGTGGGGGGACCCAGTACTTC
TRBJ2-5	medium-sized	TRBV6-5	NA	CASRSGGGHETQYF	TGTGCCAGCAGATCTGGGGGAGGACATGAGACCCAGTACTTC
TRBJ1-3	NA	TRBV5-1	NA	CASSLTGRGSGNTIYF	TGCGCCAGCAGCCTCACAGGGAGAGGGTCTGGAAACACCATATATTTT
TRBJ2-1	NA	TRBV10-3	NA	CAISALGWNNEQFF	TGTGCCATCAGTGCCCTGGGGTGGAACAATGAGCAGTTCTTC
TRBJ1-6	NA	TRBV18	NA	CASSPREGTDSPLHF	TGTGCCAGCTCACCACGGGAGGGAACGGATTCACCCCTCCACTTT
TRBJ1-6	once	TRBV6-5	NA	CASKEPTGNSPLHF	TGTGCCAGCAAGGAGCCGACTGGAAATTCACCCCTCCACTTT
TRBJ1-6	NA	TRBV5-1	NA	CASSFGRSSYNSPLHF	TGCGCCAGCAGCTTTGGTCGCAGCTCCTATAATTCACCCCTCCACTTT